Listed below are T cell receptor beta chains from one sample, sequenced in a study of control samples from healthy donors and cancer patients. Sequencing was performed with immunoSEQ multiplex PCR; in TCRdb, only in-frame clones are kept and a portion is missing. The table includes 130,000 or so clones, roughly 86% detected once. Sequencing was done on a sample of PBMCs. These receptors all come from a man aged 45-60 years with head and neck cancer. CDR3s include the opening cysteine and the closing phenylalanine or tryptophan. The order of the fields is CDR3 protein, CDR3 DNA, D gene, clone size, J gene, V gene. A D gene is named only where the DNA matches it firmly. Some rows mark clone size as missing; the rest say once, few, many or name a class of expanded clone.

CDR3 protein: CASSPGLAANTGELFF; CDR3 DNA: TGCGCCAGCAGCCCGGGACTAGCGGCCAACACCGGGGAGCTGTTTTTT; D gene: TRBD2; clone size: NA; J gene: TRBJ2-2; V gene: TRBV5-1
CDR3 protein: CASSWDRGDEQFF; CDR3 DNA: TGTGCCAGCAGTTGGGACAGGGGTGATGAGCAGTTCTTC; D gene: TRBD1; clone size: NA; J gene: TRBJ2-1; V gene: TRBV5-6
CDR3 protein: CASSLDWDTEAFF; CDR3 DNA: TGTGCCAGCAGCTTAGATTGGGACACTGAAGCTTTCTTT; D gene: NA; clone size: NA; J gene: TRBJ1-1; V gene: TRBV11-3
CDR3 protein: CASSRTSGPYEQYF; CDR3 DNA: TGTGCCAGCAGCCGGACTAGCGGCCCCTACGAGCAGTACTTC; D gene: TRBD2; clone size: NA; J gene: TRBJ2-7; V gene: TRBV7-2
CDR3 protein: CASSPGWFEPNEQFF; CDR3 DNA: TGTGCCAGCAGCCCAGGTTGGTTTGAACCCAATGAGCAGTTCTTC; D gene: NA; clone size: NA; J gene: TRBJ2-1; V gene: TRBV5-4
CDR3 protein: CASQEGSSSYNEQFF; CDR3 DNA: TGTGCCAGTCAAGAGGGGTCAAGCTCCTACAATGAGCAGTTCTTC; D gene: NA; clone size: NA; J gene: TRBJ2-1; V gene: TRBV3-1/TRBV3-2
CDR3 protein: CAWKKDRATGNTIYF; CDR3 DNA: TGTGCCTGGAAAAAAGACCGGGCCACTGGAAACACCATATATTTT; D gene: NA; clone size: NA; J gene: TRBJ1-3; V gene: TRBV30
CDR3 protein: CASSLTATAANTIYF; CDR3 DNA: TGTGCCAGCAGCCTTACTGCGACAGCCGCAAACACCATATATTTT; D gene: NA; clone size: NA; J gene: TRBJ1-3; V gene: TRBV6-5
CDR3 protein: CASSLRGGKNEQFF; CDR3 DNA: TGTGCCAGCAGTTTACGGGGGGGCAAGAATGAGCAGTTCTTC; D gene: TRBD2; clone size: NA; J gene: TRBJ2-1; V gene: TRBV28
CDR3 protein: CASSLQGSTDTQYF; CDR3 DNA: TGTGCCAGCAGCTTGCAGGGATCCACAGATACGCAGTATTTT; D gene: NA; clone size: NA; J gene: TRBJ2-3; V gene: TRBV5-6
CDR3 protein: CASGRGQGGPETQYF; CDR3 DNA: TGTGCCAGCGGCAGAGGACAGGGCGGTCCAGAGACCCAGTACTTC; D gene: TRBD1; clone size: NA; J gene: TRBJ2-5; V gene: TRBV28
CDR3 protein: CASKESSGNTIYF; CDR3 DNA: TGTGCCAGCAAGGAAAGCTCTGGAAACACCATATATTTT; D gene: NA; clone size: NA; J gene: TRBJ1-3; V gene: TRBV6-5
CDR3 protein: CASSSPRVAGTSTDTQYF; CDR3 DNA: TGTGCCAGCAGCTCCCCGAGGGTAGCGGGGACTAGCACAGATACGCAGTATTTT; D gene: TRBD2; clone size: NA; J gene: TRBJ2-3; V gene: TRBV7-2
CDR3 protein: CASSHEVSTDTQYF; CDR3 DNA: TGTGCCAGCAGCCATGAGGTTTCTACAGATACGCAGTATTTT; D gene: NA; clone size: NA; J gene: TRBJ2-3; V gene: TRBV3-1/TRBV3-2
CDR3 protein: CASSYLRVSGANVLTF; CDR3 DNA: TGTGCCAGCAGTTACCTCAGGGTCTCTGGGGCCAACGTCCTGACTTTC; D gene: NA; clone size: NA; J gene: TRBJ2-6; V gene: TRBV6-2/TRBV6-3
CDR3 protein: CASRLTTGPSSYEQYF; CDR3 DNA: TGCGCCAGCAGGCTCACCACGGGGCCCAGCTCCTACGAGCAGTACTTC; D gene: NA; clone size: NA; J gene: TRBJ2-7; V gene: TRBV5-1
CDR3 protein: CASSNARWGEQFF; CDR3 DNA: TGTGCCAGCAGTAATGCCAGATGGGGCGAGCAGTTCTTC; D gene: NA; clone size: NA; J gene: TRBJ2-1; V gene: TRBV6-2/TRBV6-3
CDR3 protein: CASSPRDSRSGANVLTF; CDR3 DNA: TGTGCCAGCTCACCTAGGGATTCCCGGTCTGGGGCCAACGTCCTGACTTTC; D gene: NA; clone size: NA; J gene: TRBJ2-6; V gene: TRBV18
CDR3 protein: CASSVAVGANQPQHF; CDR3 DNA: TGTGCCAGCAGCGTAGCCGTCGGGGCGAATCAGCCCCAGCATTTT; D gene: NA; clone size: NA; J gene: TRBJ1-5; V gene: TRBV9
CDR3 protein: CASSGRNGRSRNEQYF; CDR3 DNA: TGTGCCAGCAGTGGAAGAAACGGGAGAAGTAGAAACGAGCAGTACTTC; D gene: NA; clone size: NA; J gene: TRBJ2-7; V gene: TRBV2
CDR3 protein: CASSPPGAGFTGELFF; CDR3 DNA: TGTGCCAGCAGCCCCCCCGGGGCAGGTTTCACCGGGGAGCTGTTTTTT; D gene: NA; clone size: NA; J gene: TRBJ2-2; V gene: TRBV11-2
CDR3 protein: CASSRGNTIYF; CDR3 DNA: TGTGCCAGCAGCCGTGGAAACACCATATATTTT; D gene: NA; clone size: NA; J gene: TRBJ1-3; V gene: TRBV7-2
CDR3 protein: CASSDTSGRVSGELFF; CDR3 DNA: TGTGCCAGCAGCGATACTAGCGGGAGGGTTTCCGGGGAGCTGTTTTTT; D gene: TRBD2; clone size: NA; J gene: TRBJ2-2; V gene: TRBV6-6
CDR3 protein: CASSASSGGFHEQYF; CDR3 DNA: TGCGCCAGCAGCGCCTCTAGCGGGGGGTTCCACGAGCAGTACTTC; D gene: TRBD2; clone size: NA; J gene: TRBJ2-7; V gene: TRBV5-1
CDR3 protein: CASSLVSGRTYEQYF; CDR3 DNA: TGTGCCAGCAGCTTAGTCTCTGGCAGAACCTACGAGCAGTACTTC; D gene: NA; clone size: NA; J gene: TRBJ2-7; V gene: TRBV7-9
CDR3 protein: CASSLPGTGGYGYTF; CDR3 DNA: TGTGCCAGCAGCTTACCCGGGACAGGGGGGTATGGCTACACCTTC; D gene: TRBD1; clone size: few; J gene: TRBJ1-2; V gene: TRBV7-2
CDR3 protein: CASSPTVSGSYNEQFF; CDR3 DNA: TGCGCCAGCAGCCCTACAGTATCGGGCTCCTACAATGAGCAGTTCTTC; D gene: NA; clone size: NA; J gene: TRBJ2-1; V gene: TRBV5-1
CDR3 protein: CASVSPIRWGAGTEAFF; CDR3 DNA: TGTGCCAGCGTATCGCCGATTCGATGGGGGGCTGGCACTGAAGCTTTCTTT; D gene: NA; clone size: NA; J gene: TRBJ1-1; V gene: TRBV7-2
CDR3 protein: CASSSGDRYNEQFF; CDR3 DNA: TGTGCCAGTAGTTCGGGAGACAGGTACAATGAGCAGTTCTTC; D gene: NA; clone size: NA; J gene: TRBJ2-1; V gene: TRBV19
CDR3 protein: CASSLGGNTGELFF; CDR3 DNA: TGTGCCAGCAGCTTAGGCGGGAACACCGGGGAGCTGTTTTTT; D gene: NA; clone size: few; J gene: TRBJ2-2; V gene: TRBV11-3
CDR3 protein: CASSTRRSGLANLNEQFF; CDR3 DNA: TGTGCCAGTAGTACTCGGAGGTCGGGACTAGCGAATCTCAATGAGCAGTTCTTC; D gene: TRBD2; clone size: once; J gene: TRBJ2-1; V gene: TRBV19
CDR3 protein: CASSRTRTGNAGELFF; CDR3 DNA: TGTGCCAGCTCACGAACAAGGACAGGGAACGCCGGGGAGCTGTTTTTT; D gene: TRBD1; clone size: NA; J gene: TRBJ2-2; V gene: TRBV18
CDR3 protein: CASSEHSGRTSSYEQYF; CDR3 DNA: TGTGCCAGCAGTGAACATAGCGGGAGAACCAGCTCCTACGAGCAGTACTTC; D gene: TRBD2; clone size: NA; J gene: TRBJ2-7; V gene: TRBV25-1
CDR3 protein: CATLDPSSTDTQYF; CDR3 DNA: TGTGCCACCCTTGATCCCTCCTCCACAGATACGCAGTATTTT; D gene: NA; clone size: NA; J gene: TRBJ2-3; V gene: TRBV2
CDR3 protein: CASSLRDRGRETQYF; CDR3 DNA: TGTGCCAGCAGTCTCCGGGACAGGGGGCGTGAGACCCAGTACTTC; D gene: TRBD1; clone size: NA; J gene: TRBJ2-5; V gene: TRBV28
CDR3 protein: CASSQRRDRGLEQFF; CDR3 DNA: TGTGCCAGCAGCCAACGCCGGGACAGGGGGCTTGAGCAGTTCTTC; D gene: TRBD1; clone size: NA; J gene: TRBJ2-1; V gene: TRBV7-6
CDR3 protein: CASSLSQGISYEQYF; CDR3 DNA: TGTGCCAGTAGCTTATCACAGGGCATCTCCTACGAGCAGTACTTC; D gene: NA; clone size: NA; J gene: TRBJ2-7; V gene: TRBV19
CDR3 protein: CASSVGTGELFF; CDR3 DNA: TGTGCCAGCAGCGTTGGCACCGGGGAGCTGTTTTTT; D gene: NA; clone size: NA; J gene: TRBJ2-2; V gene: TRBV5-6
CDR3 protein: CASSLIEGDLYEQYF; CDR3 DNA: TGTGCCAGCAGTTTAATAGAGGGGGATCTCTACGAGCAGTACTTC; D gene: NA; clone size: NA; J gene: TRBJ2-7; V gene: TRBV27
CDR3 protein: CASTPTTSDEQFF; CDR3 DNA: TGTGCCAGCACTCCAACGACTAGCGATGAGCAGTTCTTC; D gene: TRBD2; clone size: once; J gene: TRBJ2-1; V gene: TRBV19
CDR3 protein: CASSQSGLAGKAGELFF; CDR3 DNA: TGTGCTAGCAGCCAGTCCGGACTAGCGGGAAAGGCCGGGGAGCTGTTTTTT; D gene: TRBD2; clone size: NA; J gene: TRBJ2-2; V gene: TRBV7-7
CDR3 protein: CASGGLSGDNEQFF; CDR3 DNA: TGTGCCAGCGGGGGCCTTAGCGGGGACAATGAGCAGTTCTTC; D gene: TRBD2; clone size: NA; J gene: TRBJ2-1; V gene: TRBV9
CDR3 protein: CATSEGRGVSSEKLFF; CDR3 DNA: TGTGCCACCAGTGAGGGGCGAGGGGTGAGCAGTGAAAAACTGTTTTTT; D gene: NA; clone size: NA; J gene: TRBJ1-4; V gene: TRBV24-1
CDR3 protein: CASSHSGQGLIYEQYF; CDR3 DNA: TGTGCCAGCAGCCATTCCGGGCAGGGTTTAATCTACGAGCAGTACTTC; D gene: NA; clone size: once; J gene: TRBJ2-7; V gene: TRBV5-6
CDR3 protein: CASSQEGLRRETQYF; CDR3 DNA: TGTGCCAGCAGCCAAGAGGGTCTTCGGAGGGAGACCCAGTACTTC; D gene: NA; clone size: NA; J gene: TRBJ2-5; V gene: TRBV14
CDR3 protein: CASTLRLGQGTDTQYF; CDR3 DNA: TGTGCCAGCACCCTCCGACTGGGACAGGGCACAGATACGCAGTATTTT; D gene: TRBD1; clone size: NA; J gene: TRBJ2-3; V gene: TRBV28
CDR3 protein: CATSRDRGDEPQHF; CDR3 DNA: TGTGCCACCAGCAGAGATCGGGGGGACGAGCCCCAGCATTTT; D gene: NA; clone size: NA; J gene: TRBJ1-5; V gene: TRBV15
CDR3 protein: CASSQGQGANYGYTF; CDR3 DNA: TGTGCCAGCAGCCAAGGACAGGGCGCTAACTATGGCTACACCTTC; D gene: TRBD1; clone size: once; J gene: TRBJ1-2; V gene: TRBV3-1/TRBV3-2
CDR3 protein: CASSIWDREYPEQFF; CDR3 DNA: TGTGCCAGTAGTATATGGGACAGGGAGTACCCTGAGCAGTTCTTC; D gene: TRBD1; clone size: NA; J gene: TRBJ2-1; V gene: TRBV19
CDR3 protein: CAIAGTGTGGSADTQYF; CDR3 DNA: TGTGCCATCGCAGGGACGGGAACGGGAGGAAGCGCAGATACGCAGTATTTT; D gene: TRBD2; clone size: NA; J gene: TRBJ2-3; V gene: TRBV10-3
CDR3 protein: CASSPPSVSTDTQYF; CDR3 DNA: TGTGCCAGCTCACCTCCGTCAGTTTCCACAGATACGCAGTATTTT; D gene: NA; clone size: NA; J gene: TRBJ2-3; V gene: TRBV18
CDR3 protein: CASSLGQGSEKLFF; CDR3 DNA: TGTGCCAGCAGCTTGGGCCAGGGGAGTGAAAAACTGTTTTTT; D gene: NA; clone size: NA; J gene: TRBJ1-4; V gene: TRBV5-4
CDR3 protein: CASSTGIRSYNSPLHF; CDR3 DNA: TGTGCCAGTAGCACAGGGATTAGGTCCTATAATTCACCCCTCCACTTT; D gene: NA; clone size: NA; J gene: TRBJ1-6; V gene: TRBV19
CDR3 protein: CASSSRGVTNYGYTF; CDR3 DNA: TGTGCCAGCAGCTCCCGAGGGGTCACTAACTATGGCTACACCTTC; D gene: NA; clone size: once; J gene: TRBJ1-2; V gene: TRBV6-2/TRBV6-3
CDR3 protein: CASSARDRGPSALHF; CDR3 DNA: TGTGCCAGCAGCGCACGGGACAGGGGGCCCTCGGCCCTCCACTTT; D gene: TRBD1; clone size: NA; J gene: TRBJ1-6; V gene: TRBV7-2
CDR3 protein: CASSLTGGDTGELFF; CDR3 DNA: TGTGCCAGCAGCTTGACAGGGGGCGACACCGGGGAGCTGTTTTTT; D gene: TRBD1; clone size: NA; J gene: TRBJ2-2; V gene: TRBV5-6
CDR3 protein: CASREQTSTDTQYF; CDR3 DNA: TGCGCCAGCAGGGAACAAACGAGCACAGATACGCAGTATTTT; D gene: NA; clone size: NA; J gene: TRBJ2-3; V gene: TRBV5-1
CDR3 protein: CASSSRQGVYTDTQYF; CDR3 DNA: TGTGCCAGCAGCTCAAGACAGGGCGTTTACACAGATACGCAGTATTTT; D gene: TRBD1; clone size: NA; J gene: TRBJ2-3; V gene: TRBV9
CDR3 protein: CASSPPGHNYGYTF; CDR3 DNA: TGTGCCAGCTCACCGCCGGGACACAACTATGGCTACACCTTC; D gene: NA; clone size: NA; J gene: TRBJ1-2; V gene: TRBV18
CDR3 protein: CASSLERNYGYTF; CDR3 DNA: TGTGCCAGCAGCTTGGAACGGAACTATGGCTACACCTTC; D gene: NA; clone size: NA; J gene: TRBJ1-2; V gene: TRBV5-5